Only a few counts were recorded for the clone carrying this T cell receptor (beta chain). Per germline, CDR1 MNHEY and CDR2 SVGAGI. Between the trimmed V and J ends, which lost 7 bases and 6 bases, there was a span of 21 bases. This CDR3 contains 15 residues. Researchers took blood at baseline, on cycle 4 day 1, and on cycle 7 day 1. Produced via immunoSEQ multiplex PCR; TCRdb's table is partial and in-frame only. The sample lists more than 20,000 clones; 88% were seen once. This sample was taken from a study of OX40 agonist ivuxolimab in advanced cancers. Study at large: Head and neck, renal cell, melanoma or hepatocellular carcinoma were the cancers that dose-escalation patients had. Subjects had a mean age of about 57 years, with a range of about 23 to 79; 82.7% were male. Partial responses were achieved by three patients, of whom one had hepatocellular carcinoma and two had cutaneous melanoma.

The clonotype comes from an adult with an advanced solid tumor such as melanoma, head and neck, liver or kidney cancer. This chain uses TRBV6-5 with TRBJ1-1; possibly TRBD1 for D (6 bases). This sample comprised CD4+ or CD8+ T cells sorted from blood, obtained in a trial of the OX40 agonist ivuxolimab. CDR3 DNA: TGTGCCAGCACAAACAGGCCAACCGGGGGGCCTGAAGCTTTCTTT. It is translated as CASTNRPTGGPEAFF.